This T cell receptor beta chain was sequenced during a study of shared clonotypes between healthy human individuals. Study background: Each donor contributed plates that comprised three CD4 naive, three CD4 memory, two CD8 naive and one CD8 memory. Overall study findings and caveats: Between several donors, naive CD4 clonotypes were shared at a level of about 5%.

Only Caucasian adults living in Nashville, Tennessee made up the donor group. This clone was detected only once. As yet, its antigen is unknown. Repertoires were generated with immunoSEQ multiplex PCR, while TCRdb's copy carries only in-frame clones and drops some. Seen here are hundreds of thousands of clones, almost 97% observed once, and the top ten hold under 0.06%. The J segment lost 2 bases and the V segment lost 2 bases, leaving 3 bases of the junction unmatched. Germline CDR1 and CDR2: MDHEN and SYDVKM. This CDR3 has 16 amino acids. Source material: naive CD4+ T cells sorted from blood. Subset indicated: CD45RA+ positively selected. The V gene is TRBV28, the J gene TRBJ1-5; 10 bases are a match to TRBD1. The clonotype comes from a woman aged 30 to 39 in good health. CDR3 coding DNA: TGTGCCAGCAGTTTAGCCGGGACAGGGGGCAATCAGCCCCAGCATTTT. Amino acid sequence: CASSLAGTGGNQPQHF.